This TCR beta chain is from a study of human T cells and chemical hapten exposure. On the study more broadly: On the upper back, patch tests were applied with 0.01% DPC and read at 6 days. Study-wide results and limits: Expanded TCRs grouped into significantly more large CDR3 similarity clusters than controls produced. Counts of expanded TCRs (at PT1) showed a positive correlation with patch test score.

A note on this clonotype: Its antigen is undetermined.

Individual cDNA molecules received unique molecular identifiers in the library. TCRdb reprocessed the RACE reads with MiXCR, giving one entry per CDR3 protein. The repertoire holds about 97,000 distinct CDR3 sequences, with 27% as singletons. Germline trimming cut 0 bases from V and 4 bases from J; bases unmatched to any gene: 3. CDR1 and CDR2 (germline): SGDLS, YYNGEE. CDR3 length equals 15 residues. The time point was: patch test 3, about 24 weeks after DPC sensitization. Specified treatment: therapeutic diphenylcyclopropenone sensitization with weekly scalp DPC. This receptor was obtained from a middle-aged man with alopecia areata. Some clones in this sample may be carry-over from other donors' samples. V gene TRBV9 combines with J gene TRBJ2-2; 7 bases are a match to TRBD1. Sequenced material: whole blood, taken in connection with sensitization to the hapten diphenylcyclopropenone (DPC). In DNA form, the CDR3 reads TGTGCCAGCAGCGTAGGGGACAGACGCACCGGGGAGCTGTTTTTT. Protein sequence: CASSVGDRRTGELFF.